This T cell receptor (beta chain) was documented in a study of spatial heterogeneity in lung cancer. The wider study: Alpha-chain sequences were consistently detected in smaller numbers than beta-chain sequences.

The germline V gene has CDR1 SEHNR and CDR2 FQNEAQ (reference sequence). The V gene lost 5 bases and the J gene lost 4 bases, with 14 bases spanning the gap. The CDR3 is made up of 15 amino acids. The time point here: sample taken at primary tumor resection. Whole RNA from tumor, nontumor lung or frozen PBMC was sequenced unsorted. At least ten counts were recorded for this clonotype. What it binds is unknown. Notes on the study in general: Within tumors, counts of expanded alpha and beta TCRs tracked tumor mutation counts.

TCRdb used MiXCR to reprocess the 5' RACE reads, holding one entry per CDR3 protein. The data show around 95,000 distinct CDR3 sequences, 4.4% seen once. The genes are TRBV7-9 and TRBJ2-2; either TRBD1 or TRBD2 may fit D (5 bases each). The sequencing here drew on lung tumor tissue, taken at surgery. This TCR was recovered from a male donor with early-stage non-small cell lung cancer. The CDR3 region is CASSPGAGSTGELFF. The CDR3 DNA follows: TGTGCCAGCAGCCCCGGGGCAGGTTCCACCGGGGAGCTGTTTTTT.